These 9 T cell receptor beta chains share one sample of origin, sequenced in a study of beta chain features in type 1 diabetes (dated by TCRdb to 2017 to 2018). Summary of the overall study and its limitations: A moderate but significant shortening of TCRB CDR3 length was observed in type 1 diabetes patients in all four CD4+ subsets.

Library preparation employed the immunoSEQ multiplex PCR assay. The entire isolated RNA was reverse transcribed using the High Capacity cDNA Reverse Transcription Kit, and thus expressed TCRB transcripts were sequenced. The source is immuneACCESS, and TCRdb retained only in-frame sequences with V and J called. Part of the clones is not carried over; for the studies checked, unresolved V genes explain less than half of this, and the remainder is unexplained. A total of 300,000 to 350,000 clones appear in this sample, around an eighth of them only once. The ten largest clonotypes hold 0.013% to 0.015% of the sample. What these receptors recognize is not known. The sequenced sample consisted of naive CD4+ T cells from blood. This specimen's cell subset or site label, interpreted: true naive CD4+ T cells. Receptor source: a woman between 18 and 30 years old with type 1 diabetes.

The rearrangement joins TRBV5-6 to TRBJ2-5; tentative D call: TRBD2 (6 bases). V lost 0 bases and J lost 4, with 22 bases in between. The CDR3 contains 18 residues. Germline V gives CDR1 SGHDT, CDR2 YYEEEE. The CDR3 spells CASSLARRPSGWGETQYF. As DNA, the CDR3 is TGTGCCAGCAGCTTGGCACGTAGGCCCAGCGGGTGGGGAGAGACCCAGTACTTC.

In its sample, this clone was seen a few times. Here the CDR3 DNA reads TGTGCCAGCAGTTTTCCCCCGGGTTATGAGCAGTTCTTC. Translating it yields CASSFPPGYEQFF. This chain connects TRBV28 to TRBJ2-1; D unclear. Germline V lookup: CDR1 MDHEN, CDR2 SYDVKM. V was shortened by 3 bases and J by 8 bases, with 11 bases between the two germline ends. The CDR3 is 13 amino acids.

A few counts support this clone. This same CDR3 is encoded by further DNA sequences in the sample. The chain employs TRBV30 and TRBJ1-5; tentatively, D is TRBD1 (5 bases). Trimming left V 1 base short and J 4 bases short, with 8 bases between. The CDR3 is 13 residues long. Germline V gene lookup returns CDR1 GTSNPN and CDR2 SVGIG (reference sequence). DNA for the CDR3: TGTGCCTGGAGTGGGCAGGGAAATCAGCCCCAGCATTTT. It yields the protein CAWSGQGNQPQHF.

This clone turned up a few times. The V gene is TRBV9, the J gene TRBJ2-3, with 7 bases lining up with TRBD2. The CDR3 spans 15 residues. The junction had 2 bases not matched to a gene; V was cut back by 0 bases and J by 1 base. CDR1 is SGDLS, CDR2 YYNGEE, per germline. Here the CDR3 reads CASSVASGGTDTQYF. As DNA, the CDR3 is TGTGCCAGCAGCGTAGCCAGCGGGGGCACAGATACGCAGTATTTT.

In its sample, this clone was seen a few times. The CDR3 DNA sequence: TGTGCCAGCAGCCCGGGACAGGGGATCGGCTCCTACAATGAGCAGTTCTTC. It is translated as CASSPGQGIGSYNEQFF. The rearrangement links TRBV9 to TRBJ2-1, with 10 nucleotides matching TRBD1. Germline CDR1 SGDLS, CDR2 YYNGEE. With 4 bases clipped from V and 0 bases from J, the junction kept 7 bases outside the gene matches. CDR3 length equals 17 residues.

The V gene is TRBV7-9, the J gene TRBJ2-7; 13 bases align to TRBD2. CDR3 size: 17 residues. The germline gives CDR1 SEHNR, CDR2 FQNEAQ (reference sequence). The trim removed 1 base at V and 4 bases at J, leaving 7 bases unmatched. The CDR3 DNA is TGTGCCAGCAGCTTAGAACTAGCGGGAGGGCTCAGGTACGAGCAGTACTTC. This translates into CASSLELAGGLRYEQYF.

This chain uses TRBV7-6 with TRBJ1-4, with D tentatively TRBD1 (6 bases). Germline CDR1 SGHVS, CDR2 FNYEAQ. V shed 3 bases and J shed 5 bases, with 10 bases lying between them. The CDR3 is made up of 14 amino acids. The CDR3 DNA follows: TGTGCCAGCAGCTTGGGACATACCAATGAAAAACTGTTTTTT. Translation gives CASSLGHTNEKLFF.

This clone was observed a handful of times. The chain couples TRBV18 to TRBJ2-3; the D gene is possibly TRBD2 (6 bases). Trimming removed 1 base from V and 0 bases from J, with 8 bases in between. The germline V gene encodes CDR1 KGHSH and CDR2 LQKENI. This CDR3 has 15 residues. CDR3 coding DNA: TGTGCCAGCTCACCACGGGACTCTAGCACAGATACGCAGTATTTT. Protein product: CASSPRDSSTDTQYF.

The chain carries TRBV29-1 and TRBJ2-3, with 8 bases identical to TRBD2. After removal of 4 bases from V and 4 bases from J, the junction contained 10 bases not matched to a gene. Germline values: CDR1 SQVTM, CDR2 ANQGSEA. The CDR3 has 15 amino acids. In DNA, the CDR3 is TGCAGCGTTGCGGTGGGGACTAGTCTGGCAGATACGCAGTATTTT. Translated, it gives CSVAVGTSLADTQYF.